This T cell receptor (beta chain) was identified during a study of blood T cell repertoires in COVID-19. Trimming shortened V by 8 bases and J by 13 bases, and 18 bases separated the two germline ends. In germline, CDR1 is LNHDA, CDR2 SQIVND (reference sequence). The CDR3 has 13 residues. In the authors' workflow: Nucleated cell counts were estimated from reference gene primer amplification. Profiled with immunoSEQ multiplex PCR; TCRdb holds only in-frame clones, not every one. V, J and clone size are those of that table, while D and trimming were read from the DNA. The table records about 280,000 clones, approximately 78% of them present only once. The participants were between roughly 18 and 89 years old and came from 24 US areas. Self-reported history from a screening survey and questionnaire set each donor's cohort. No more than 2 weeks before study entry, exposed participants had met a case of COVID-19.

The sample was PBMCs or T cells enriched from blood (not recorded which). This clonotype originated in a man in his forties or fifties who had been exposed to COVID-19. The chain uses TRBV19 and TRBJ1-6; weak D call: TRBD1 (6 bases). CDR3 residues: CASGLGGADPLHF. DNA of the CDR3: TGTGCCAGTGGCTTGGGGGGGGCAGATCCCCTCCACTTT.